This T cell receptor (beta chain) comes out of a study of Ad26.COV2.S vaccination and SARS-CoV-2 variants. The table came from immunoSEQ multiplex PCR; TCRdb's copy has only in-frame clones and leaves some out. The sample includes over 350,000 clones, 70% to 90% of them seen just once. Overall study findings and caveats: Reported post-vaccination CD8+ and CD4+ T cell responses to spike showed substantial breadth. Placebo recipients showed lower spike-specific TCR breadth than vaccinees.

The CDR3 loop spans 16 amino acids. Trimming left V 1 base short and J 7 bases short, with 17 bases between. Germline CDR1 and CDR2: LGHNA and YSLEER. With regard to this clone: The antigen is not known.

Treatment specified: some 19 received Ad26.COV2.S at low or high dose, single or two shots; about five received placebo; per-sample allocation not given. Collection of samples fell on day 63 after the first vaccine or placebo injection. The donor was a Boston adult aged 18-55 years. The gene calls are TRBV4-3 and TRBJ1-3; D may be TRBD1 (6 bases). The sample here was peripheral blood, taken in a trial of Ad26.COV2.S vaccine versus placebo. This receptor was obtained from a person between 18 and 65 years old who received the Ad26.COV2.S COVID-19 vaccine or a placebo. The CDR3, as DNA: TGCGCCAGCAGCCAAGCCATACAGGGCCTCTGGAACACCATATATTTT. This codes for CASSQAIQGLWNTIYF.